This T cell receptor (beta chain) comes out of a study of monozygotic twins with cystic fibrosis. Across the study: Library input was 2.5 to 3 micrograms of fragmented DNA, with 15 PCR cycles.

Libraries were prepared by immunoSEQ multiplex PCR; TCRdb keeps only in-frame clonotypes and omits some of them. The top ten hold about 0.69% of the sample, which has roughly 13,000 clones, around 87% seen once. Overall study findings and caveats: Unrelated CF individuals shared fewer identical clonotypes than monozygotic CF twins. J usage was most co-twin-similar in 8 of 16 pairs, V in 13. The repertoire was suggested to be naive-dominated, clonality median approximately 0.0098.

As regards this clone: Antigen specificity is unknown.

V gave up 0 bases and J gave up 4 bases, with 2 bases separating them. Germline CDR1 SGHDT, CDR2 YYEEEE. This CDR3 region has 12 residues. This TCR was recovered from a boy younger than 18 with cystic fibrosis. The sequenced sample consisted of blood. V gene TRBV5-6 combines with J gene TRBJ1-5; D call uncertain. The CDR3 region has the DNA TGTGCCAGCAGCTTGGGAAATCAGCCCCAGCATTTT. This gives the protein CASSLGNQPQHF.